This note documents a single TCR beta chain sequence. Clones were sequenced by immunoSEQ multiplex PCR, and TCRdb holds only the in-frame ones, with some missing. Seen here are about 200,000 clones, more than 70% observed once, and the top ten hold approximately 1.5%. The germline gives CDR1 GTSNPN, CDR2 SVGIG (reference sequence). CDR3 length: 12 residues. J lost 4 bases, V lost 8 bases, and 5 bases had no gene match. The sample belongs to a study of blood T cell repertoires in COVID-19. Turning to the study itself: Sites in the United States, Italy and Spain provided acute and convalescent COVID-19 samples.

The sample taken for sequencing was peripheral blood. The origin of this receptor is a man younger than 35 with active or convalescent COVID-19. The chain uses TRBV30 and TRBJ1-3; 7 nucleotides agree with TRBD1. The CDR3 nucleotides read TGTGCCCTAGGGACAGCCGGAAACACCATATATTTT. Its translation is CALGTAGNTIYF.